Detailed here is one T cell receptor beta chain. The antigen is unknown. PCR was performed using 60 Vbeta and 13 Jbeta primers. TCRdb's copy holds only in-frame clones and misses some; the assay was immunoSEQ multiplex PCR. The repertoire includes under 200,000 clones, around 74% of them detected once, and less than 3% sits in the top ten. The data belong to a study of cytomegalovirus exposure and HLA in healthy donors. Study-wide results and caveats: Later, TCR association rates were found to vary by HLA locus, highest for DRB1 and lowest for HLA-C. Later examination showed HLA-associated TCR beta chains had greater clonal expansion than equally common others.

The TCR sequence derives from a female donor in good health and CMV-seronegative. Sequences were obtained from PBMCs.

CDR3 region: CASSRTSGGYNEQFF. The CDR3 bases are TGTGCCAGCAGTCGCACTAGCGGGGGGTACAATGAGCAGTTCTTC. This chain joins TRBV25-1 and TRBJ2-1; TRBD2 agrees at 12 bases. The length of the CDR3 is 15 residues. V gave up 5 bases and J gave up 4 bases; unmatched junction bases: 3. Per the germline V gene, CDR1 is MGHDK and CDR2 is SYGVNS. The complete variable domain, with remaining parts taken from reference TRBV25-1 and TRBJ2-1, reads EADIYQTPRYLVIGTGKKITLECSQTMGHDKMYWYQQDPGMELHLIHYSYGVNSTEKGDLSSESTVSRIRTEHFPLTLESARPSHTSQYLCASSRTSGGYNEQFFGPGTRLTVL.